This entry features one TCR beta chain sequence. The CDR3 is made up of 13 amino acids. V was pared by 5 bases and J by 0 bases, with 11 bases between. The germline V gene has CDR1 GTSNPN and CDR2 SVGIG (reference sequence). The entry originates in a study of CD8+ T cells in alopecia areata. The overall study: The study gave treated patients oral tofacitinib at 5 to 10 mg twice daily.

Sequencing templates came from extracted RNA that was reverse transcribed into cDNA. Profiled with immunoSEQ multiplex PCR; TCRdb holds only in-frame clones, not every one. The repertoire includes some 170,000 clones, about 61% of them detected once, and around 15% sits in the top ten. The sample's treatment: oral pan-JAK inhibitor, 5-10 mg twice daily. The sample was CD4+ T cells sorted from blood, taken between weeks 55 and 70, from a patient treated with tofacitinib. The V call is TRBV30, the J call TRBJ2-7; D may be TRBD1 (6 bases). The sequence derives from a human donor with alopecia areata. The CDR3 region has the DNA TGTGCCTGGGGTCAGGGGAACTCCTACGAGCAGTACTTC. Translation: CAWGQGNSYEQYF.